This T cell receptor beta chain comes out of a study of blood T cells in healthy people across ages. Study results and limitations: With age, beta diversity per million T cells declined roughly linearly, significantly by approximately 40. Unsorted PBMC material precluded a definitive naive versus antigen-experienced comparison. Diversity of TCR beta correlated strongly with naive T cell percentage.

This CDR3 region has 13 residues. The V gene lost 5 bases and the J gene lost 5 bases, with 12 bases spanning the gap. Germline V gene data show CDR1 as SGHTA and CDR2 as FQGNSA. It was with a sample-barcoded 5' primer and a J-beta primer mix that a second PCR of roughly 7 to 12 cycles was run. Every cDNA molecule bore a tag from a template-switch adaptor containing 12 random nucleotides. One entry per CDR3 protein results from TCRdb running MiXCR on the 5' RACE reads. In the table there are about 760,000 distinct CDR3 sequences, more than 20% of which are singletons. On this clonotype itself: Its antigen remains unknown.

Another study also made use of these data, one on T cells of mothers and their children.

The gene calls are TRBV7-2 and TRBJ2-5; D is undetermined. The TCR comes from a boy between 10 and 17 years old in good health. The sample comprised blood. This chain's CDR3 is CASSPSASETQYF. As DNA, the CDR3 is TGTGCCAGCAGCCCGTCGGCCTCGGAGACCCAGTACTTC.